This section outlines one TCR beta chain sequence together with its context. Antigen: not known. This entry is derived from a study of regulatory dendritic cells for organ transplantation. In the study overall: Regulatory dendritic cells were monocyte-derived, receiving vitamin D3 on days 0 and 4 and IL-10 on day 4. LPS was added to dendritic cell cultures on day 6. Study-wide results and limits: Memory CD8+ clonal expansion seemed more limited with regulatory than mature dendritic cells. The authors noted considerable between-person heterogeneity in alloreactive memory CD8+ cells.

Profiling relied on immunoSEQ multiplex PCR, and the TCRdb table lists in-frame clones only, not all of them. Of roughly 23,000 clones in the sample, about 85% were seen once. Sorted subsets were CFSE-labeled and cultured roughly five days with allogeneic dendritic cells. Sequencing was performed on naive CD4+ T cells from blood cultured with dendritic cells. The subset was: CD45RA+ naive T cells. The TCR comes from a human donor in good health.

CDR3 sequence (DNA): TGTGCCAGCAGCTTGTCGGGGCATACAAATCAGCCCCAGCATTTT. Amino acid sequence: CASSLSGHTNQPQHF. V usage is TRBV5-5 and J usage is TRBJ1-5; maybe TRBD1 (5 bases). V gave up 1 base and J gave up 4 bases, with 12 bases separating them. Germline-derived CDR1 and CDR2 are SGHKS and YYEKEE (reference sequence). The length of the CDR3 is 15 residues. The variable domain in full, completed from reference TRBV5-5 and TRBJ1-5, reads DAGVTQSPTHLIKTRGQQVTLRCSPISGHKSVSWYQQVLGQGPQFIFQYYEKEERGRGNFPDRFSARQFPNYSSELNVNALLLGDSALYLCASSLSGHTNQPQHFGDGTRLSIL.